These T cell receptor beta chains were read from a single sample in a study of blood T cell repertoires in COVID-19. Sequencing used immunoSEQ multiplex PCR; TCRdb keeps in-frame clones, though not all of them. The data contain a few hundred thousand clones, about 83% of them singletons. Sample: peripheral blood. These receptors originate from a woman aged 45-65 years with acute or convalescent COVID-19. Each CDR3 is given with its conserved first and last residue. D genes are given only for firm matches. Size values are once, few and many counts, or a class for expanded clones, and some rows have none.

v_call	clone_size	j_call	cdr3_length	d_call	cdr3_aa	cdr3_nt
TRBV4-3	-	TRBJ2-4	16	-	CASSQDPLLAKNIQYF	TGCGCCAGCAGCCAAGACCCACTCTTAGCCAAAAACATTCAGTACTTC
TRBV30	-	TRBJ2-7	14	-	CALKPGMNSYEQYF	TGTGCCTTAAAGCCGGGGATGAACTCCTACGAGCAGTACTTC
TRBV7-9	few	TRBJ1-2	13	-	CASSLVIGDGYTF	TGTGCCAGCAGCTTAGTGATCGGGGATGGCTACACCTTC
TRBV4-3	-	TRBJ1-4	15	TRBD1	CASSLAGTAGEKLFF	TGCGCCAGCAGCCTCGCCGGGACAGCGGGTGAAAAACTGTTTTTT
TRBV28	-	TRBJ2-7	16	TRBD2	CASSLRSGSSSYEQYF	TGTGCCAGCAGTTTGAGGAGCGGGAGCAGCTCCTACGAGCAGTACTTC
TRBV4-3	-	TRBJ1-1	14	TRBD1	CASSQGRQGTEAFF	TGCGCCAGCAGCCAAGGCAGACAGGGCACTGAAGCTTTCTTT
TRBV19	-	TRBJ1-5	14	TRBD1	CASRTRQGEQPQHF	TGTGCCAGTAGGACTCGACAGGGGGAACAGCCCCAGCATTTT
TRBV13	-	TRBJ2-7	14	TRBD2	CASRGLGTSPEQYF	TGTGCCAGCAGGGGACTAGGGACCTCGCCCGAGCAGTACTTC
TRBV28	-	TRBJ2-2	13	-	CASSPTITGELFF	TGTGCCAGCAGCCCGACAATCACCGGGGAGCTGTTTTTT
TRBV12-3/TRBV12-4	few	TRBJ2-1	10	-	CASGGGDQFF	TGTGCCAGCGGCGGCGGGGACCAGTTCTTC
TRBV19	once	TRBJ1-2	12	-	CATRGRGDGYTF	TGTGCCACCCGGGGCAGGGGCGACGGCTACACCTTC
TRBV5-4	-	TRBJ2-3	13	-	CASSSQLPDTQYF	TGTGCCAGCAGTTCACAGCTTCCAGATACGCAGTATTTT
TRBV3-1/TRBV3-2	-	TRBJ2-1	17	TRBD2	CASSQETSGRPYNEQFF	TGTGCCAGCAGCCAAGAAACTAGCGGGAGGCCCTACAATGAGCAGTTCTTC
TRBV12-3/TRBV12-4	-	TRBJ1-2	13	TRBD1	CAIRSGTGGGYTF	TGTGCCATCCGCAGCGGGACAGGGGGAGGCTACACCTTC
TRBV15	-	TRBJ2-3	17	TRBD2	CATSRVRTSGGADTQYF	TGTGCCACCAGCAGAGTCCGGACTAGCGGGGGGGCAGATACGCAGTATTTT
TRBV28	-	TRBJ1-4	13	-	CASSFGLNEKLFF	TGTGCCAGCAGTTTTGGGCTTAATGAAAAACTGTTTTTT
TRBV30	-	TRBJ1-1	14	TRBD1	CAWRRGQLNTEAFF	TGTGCCTGGAGGAGGGGACAGCTCAACACTGAAGCTTTCTTT
TRBV27	-	TRBJ1-2	14	TRBD1	CASFSLGQNYGYTF	TGTGCCAGCTTCTCCCTGGGACAGAACTATGGCTACACCTTC
TRBV28	-	TRBJ2-7	14	-	CASSPSGENYEQYF	TGTGCCAGCAGCCCCTCGGGGGAAAACTACGAGCAGTACTTC
TRBV2	-	TRBJ1-4	15	TRBD1	CASSERTGGNEKLFF	TGTGCCAGCAGTGAAAGGACAGGGGGAAATGAAAAACTGTTTTTT
TRBV9	-	TRBJ2-7	15	TRBD2	CASSVSGAGAYEQYF	TGTGCCAGCAGCGTCTCGGGAGCGGGGGCCTACGAGCAGTACTTC
TRBV6-5	-	TRBJ2-2	15	TRBD2	CASSNRGANTGELFF	TGTGCCAGCAGTAACCGGGGGGCGAACACCGGGGAGCTGTTTTTT
TRBV28	few	TRBJ1-5	15	-	CASSPIGQYAQPQHF	TGTGCCAGCAGCCCGATTGGACAGTACGCGCAGCCCCAGCATTTT
TRBV11-3	-	TRBJ2-3	14	TRBD1	CASSPGQGSDTQYF	TGTGCCAGCAGCCCCGGACAGGGGAGCGATACGCAGTATTTT
TRBV19	-	TRBJ2-2	15	-	CASRVVSEDTGELFF	TGTGCCAGTAGGGTGGTTAGCGAGGACACCGGGGAGCTGTTTTTT
TRBV5-8	-	TRBJ2-2	15	-	CASRPTPTGPGELFF	TGTGCCAGCAGGCCTACCCCTACAGGGCCCGGGGAGCTGTTTTTT
TRBV27	-	TRBJ1-5	14	TRBD1	CASSPWTGSQPQHF	TGTGCCAGCAGTCCCTGGACAGGGTCCCAGCCCCAGCATTTT
TRBV24-1	once	TRBJ2-3	12	-	CATSDSADTQYF	TGTGCCACCAGTGATTCGGCAGATACGCAGTATTTT
TRBV15	-	TRBJ1-4	17	TRBD1	CATSRPGSTGGREKLFF	TGTGCCACCAGCAGACCCGGGTCGACAGGGGGGAGAGAAAAACTGTTTTTT
TRBV29-1	-	TRBJ2-7	13	TRBD1	CSVLDRDNHEQYF	TGCAGCGTTCTGGACAGGGATAACCACGAGCAGTACTTC
TRBV7-9	-	TRBJ1-1	16	TRBD1	CASSRTGKEWDSEAFF	TGTGCCAGCAGCCGGACAGGGAAGGAATGGGATTCTGAAGCTTTCTTT
TRBV29-1	-	TRBJ2-3	16	TRBD2	CSGTSGGTISTDTQYF	TGCAGCGGGACTAGCGGGGGAACTATTAGCACAGATACGCAGTATTTT
TRBV10-1	-	TRBJ1-6	13	-	CASSPGGNSPLHF	TGCGCCAGCAGTCCAGGAGGGAATTCACCCCTCCACTTT
TRBV2	-	TRBJ1-2	14	-	CASSEGLLNYGYTF	TGTGCCAGCAGTGAGGGCCTGCTTAACTATGGCTACACCTTC
TRBV28	-	TRBJ2-1	14	TRBD1	CASSKTGTLNEQFF	TGTGCCAGCAGTAAGACAGGGACGCTGAATGAGCAGTTCTTC
TRBV6-5	few	TRBJ2-6	15	-	CASSKDSSGANVLTF	TGTGCCAGCAGCAAAGACAGCTCTGGGGCCAACGTCCTGACTTTC
TRBV7-9	-	TRBJ2-3	14	-	CASSPETGRDTQYF	TGTGCCAGCAGCCCCGAGACGGGGAGGGATACGCAGTATTTT
TRBV15	few	TRBJ2-1	17	-	CATSRDRSRGSYNEQFF	TGTGCCACCAGCAGAGATAGGAGCAGGGGCTCCTACAATGAGCAGTTCTTC
TRBV3-1/TRBV3-2	once	TRBJ2-7	16	-	CASSPLGGGTFGEQYF	TGTGCCAGCAGTCCCCTAGGGGGGGGGACTTTCGGCGAGCAGTACTTC
TRBV7-9	-	TRBJ1-2	15	TRBD1	CMPDRGLLANYGYTF	TGTATGCCGGACAGGGGGCTTTTAGCTAACTATGGCTACACCTTC
TRBV6-2/TRBV6-3	-	TRBJ1-2	13	-	CASSSRGSDGYTF	TGTGCCAGCAGTTCTCGGGGTTCGGATGGCTACACCTTC
TRBV6-5	-	TRBJ2-2	13	-	CASRPQLLGELFF	TGTGCCAGCAGACCTCAACTACTCGGGGAGCTGTTTTTT
TRBV28	-	TRBJ1-3	18	TRBD1	CASSFRYGRGFSGNTIYF	TGTGCCAGCAGTTTTCGTTATGGCAGGGGGTTTTCTGGAAACACCATATATTTT